The clone carrying this TCR beta chain was counted at least ten times. This entry is derived from a study of early T cells in non-severe SARS-CoV-2 infection. Germline lookup yields CDR1 SGHVS and CDR2 FQNEAQ. This CDR3 has 16 amino acids. J was trimmed by 5 bases and V by 1 base; bases with no gene match: 10. TCRdb reprocessed the 5' RACE reads via MiXCR and lists one record per CDR3 protein. The sample yields approximately 79,000 distinct CDR3 sequences, less than 15% seen once. Sample: whole blood. This clonotype was obtained from an adult who was a healthcare worker with PCR-confirmed SARS-CoV-2 infection or an uninfected control (not recorded which). The chain couples TRBV7-8 to TRBJ1-1; 7 nucleotides align to TRBD1. The CDR3 sequence: CASSLVGTAKGTEAFF. CDR3 bases: TGTGCCAGCAGCTTAGTGGGGACAGCGAAGGGAACTGAAGCTTTCTTT.